This TCR beta chain stems from a study of blood T cell repertoires in COVID-19. Background on the study: Donors in the United States, Italy and Spain gave samples during acute or convalescent COVID-19.

Trimming cost V 4 bases and J 6 bases, with 11 bases left between them. The CDR3 covers 13 residues. Per the germline V gene, CDR1 is SGHAT and CDR2 is FQNNGV. Authors' methods: Amplification from reference gene primers served as the basis for estimated nucleated cell counts. Data came from immunoSEQ multiplex PCR; TCRdb stores just in-frame clones and leaves some out. Clone size and the V and J calls come from that table; the DNA yielded D and trimming. Here the sample spans roughly 88,000 clones, approximately 90% being singletons. The sample was peripheral blood. The V and J genes are TRBV11-2 and TRBJ2-3; D uncertain. This sequence was found in a woman between 50 and 59 years old in a cohort sampled during active COVID-19. The CDR3 loop is CASSSFGSDTQYF. The CDR3 DNA is TGTGCCAGCAGCTCATTCGGGTCGGATACGCAGTATTTT.